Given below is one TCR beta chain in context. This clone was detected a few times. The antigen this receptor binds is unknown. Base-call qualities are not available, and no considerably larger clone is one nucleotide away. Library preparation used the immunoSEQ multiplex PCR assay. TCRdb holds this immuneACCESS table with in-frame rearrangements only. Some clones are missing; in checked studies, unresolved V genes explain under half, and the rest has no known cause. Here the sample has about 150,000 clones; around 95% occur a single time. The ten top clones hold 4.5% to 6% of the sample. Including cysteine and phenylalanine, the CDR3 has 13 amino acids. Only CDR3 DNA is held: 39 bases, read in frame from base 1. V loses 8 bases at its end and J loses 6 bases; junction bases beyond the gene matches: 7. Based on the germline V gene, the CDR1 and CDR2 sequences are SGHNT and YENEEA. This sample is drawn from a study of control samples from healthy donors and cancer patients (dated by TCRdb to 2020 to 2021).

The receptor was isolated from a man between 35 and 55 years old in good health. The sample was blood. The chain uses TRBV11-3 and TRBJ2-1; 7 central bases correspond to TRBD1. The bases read TGTGCCAGCGCAGGGGGTTCGGGCAATGAGCAGTTCTTC. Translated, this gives CASAGGSGNEQFF.